Included here is one T cell receptor beta chain sequence, with context. Its specificity is unknown. The sample belongs to a study of CD8 T cells in Susac syndrome. Whole-study findings and limits: As the study acknowledged, the number of individuals in its TCR sequencing and HLA analysis was relatively small.

Random-hexamer reverse transcription was applied to roughly 0.5 to 1 ug RNA. From the immunoSEQ multiplex PCR reads, TCRdb called clonotypes with MiXCR, one entry per CDR3 protein. The sample consists of over 65,000 distinct CDR3 sequences, approximately 94% of them appearing once. High-throughput TCR beta sequencing covered peripheral CD8+ and CD4+ T cells. TEMRA cells underwent FACS enrichment and CD8+ and CD4+ T cells underwent negative isolation. This CDR3 contains 15 residues. The germline V gene encodes CDR1 SGHTA and CDR2 FQGNSA. V shed 5 bases and J 9 bases; nucleotides not matched to a gene: 11.

V usage is TRBV7-2 and J usage is TRBJ2-7; 12 positions agree with TRBD2. This TCR came from a human donor with Susac syndrome. The material sequenced was CD4+ T cells from PBMCs. As DNA, the CDR3 is TGTGCCAGCAGCGCGCTAGCGGGAGGGCCGGTTGGGCAGTACTTC. It specifies CASSALAGGPVGQYF.